The clone carrying this TCR beta chain has a handful of counts. The PCR ran on 60 Vbeta and 13 Jbeta primers. Clones were read by immunoSEQ multiplex PCR, and TCRdb kept only the in-frame ones, dropping some. The sample yields approximately 170,000 clones, less than 80% seen once. This sample is part of a study of cytomegalovirus exposure and HLA in healthy donors. Germline CDR1 reads SNHLY; CDR2 reads FYNNEI. This CDR3 has 19 amino acids. V lost 6 bases, J lost 1 base, and 18 bases stayed unmatched. The sequencing input was PBMCs. The clonotype originates from a man aged 40-49 years in good health and CMV-seronegative. The rearrangement uses TRBV2 and TRBJ2-7; 10 nucleotides align to TRBD2. DNA of the CDR3: TGTGCCAGCAGCCCTCTCCGGACTAGCGGCGACGGGCCATCCTACGAGCAGTACTTC. Residues: CASSPLRTSGDGPSYEQYF.